This T cell receptor beta chain was sequenced during a study of blood T cell repertoires in COVID-19. Overall study context: The United States, Italy and Spain supplied acute and convalescent COVID-19 samples. In each case, the material was cDNA or gDNA derived from T cells, B-cell-depleted T cells, or PBMCs.

Source study methods: Counts of nucleated cells, estimated from reference gene primer amplification, were obtained. Assay: immunoSEQ multiplex PCR; the TCRdb copy retains only in-frame clones and omits some. V and J calls and clone size are copied from that table; D and trimming were computed from the DNA. This sample has 110,000 or so clones; around four fifths occur once, and the top ten carry approximately 4.1%. CDR1 and CDR2 (germline): LGHNA, YSLEER. J gave up 13 bases and V 1 base, and 10 bases lay outside the gene matches. CDR3 length: 15 residues. This TCR was recovered from a woman between 70 and 85 years old with acute or convalescent COVID-19. The sample comprised peripheral blood. The genes are TRBV4-3 and TRBJ1-6; 7 bases fit TRBD1. The CDR3 reads CASSQASQGPSPLHF. The CDR3 region has the DNA TGCGCCAGCAGCCAAGCCTCACAGGGGCCGTCGCCCCTCCACTTT.